The 18 T cell receptor beta chains reported below all come from one sample, sequenced in a study of CD8+ T cells in alopecia areata. Documented treatment: oral pan-JAK inhibitor, 5-10 mg twice daily. RNA extraction and reverse transcription yielded cDNA as sequencing template. Only in-frame clones appear in the TCRdb table, and some are missing; sequencing was by immunoSEQ multiplex PCR. The data show roughly 170,000 clones, about 60% seen once. Material: CD8+ T cells sorted from blood, obtained at week 24, from a patient treated with tofacitinib. The receptors originated from a human donor with alopecia areata.

The CDR3 bases are TGTGCCAGCAGCCCAGCACCGTCCTACGAGCAGTACTTC. This gives the protein CASSPAPSYEQYF. The rearrangement uses TRBV14 and TRBJ2-7; D gene unclear. Trimming stripped 4 bases from V and 1 base from J, with 8 bases between. CDR3 size: 13 residues. Germline V lookup: CDR1 SGHDN, CDR2 FVKESK.

This clone was detected once. The J gene is TRBJ1-1, the V gene TRBV29-1; TRBD1 aligns across 7 bases. With 4 bases clipped from V and 3 bases from J, the junction kept 5 bases outside the gene matches. Germline V gene lookup returns CDR1 SQVTM and CDR2 ANQGSEA. This CDR3 spans 13 amino acids. CDR3 sequence: CSVVTGSDTEAFF. As DNA, the CDR3 is TGCAGCGTTGTGACAGGGAGCGACACTGAAGCTTTCTTT. The full variable domain, its missing parts supplied by reference TRBV29-1 and TRBJ1-1, is SAVISQKPSRDICQRGTSLTIQCQVDSQVTMMFWYRQQPGQSLTLIATANQGSEATYESGFVIDKFPISRPNLTFSTLTVSNMSPEDSSIYLCSVVTGSDTEAFFGQGTRLTVV.

This chain joins TRBV5-6 and TRBJ1-2, with unresolved D. Germline V gene sequence: CDR1 SGHDT, CDR2 YYEEEE. Trimming removed 0 bases from V and 8 bases from J, with 8 bases in between. The CDR3 has 12 residues. The CDR3 spells CASSLGRGGYTF. The CDR3 DNA sequence: TGTGCCAGCAGCTTGGGGCGCGGAGGCTACACCTTC.

The chain recombines TRBV29-1 with TRBJ2-7, with TRBD1 matching 8 bases. The CDR3 totals 12 residues. Germline V lookup: CDR1 SQVTM, CDR2 ANQGSEA. V lost 4 bases to trimming and J lost 3 bases; unmatched junction nucleotides: 2. DNA of the CDR3: TGCAGCGTTGCGGGACAGGACTACGAGCAGTACTTC. It yields the protein CSVAGQDYEQYF.

There are a few counts of this clone. CDR3 loop: CASSPTGTSGPSLNEQFF. The CDR3, as DNA: TGCGCCAGCAGCCCCACCGGGACTAGCGGCCCTTCCCTCAATGAGCAGTTCTTC. V is TRBV5-1 and J is TRBJ2-1; 11 bases align to TRBD2. The CDR3 length is 18 residues. The germline gives CDR1 SGHRS, CDR2 YFSETQ. After removal of 4 bases from V and 6 bases from J, the junction contained 15 bases not matched to a gene.

The chain uses TRBV5-6 and TRBJ2-4; 8 bases line up with TRBD1. The V segment lost 4 bases and the J segment 6 bases; nucleotides outside the gene matches: 9. The germline V gene encodes CDR1 SGHDT and CDR2 YYEEEE. The CDR3 is 15 amino acids. In nucleotides, the CDR3 is TGTGCCAGCAGCGAACAGACAGGGGCGGGAAACATTCAGTACTTC. Amino acid sequence: CASSEQTGAGNIQYF.

The chain is built from TRBV7-2 and TRBJ2-1; 11 nucleotides align to TRBD1. V lost 4 bases to trimming and J lost 7 bases; unmatched junction nucleotides: 6. There are 15 residues in the CDR3. Germline V CDR1 and CDR2: SGHTA, FQGNSA. The CDR3 spells CASSSRDRGSNEQFF. CDR3 coding DNA: TGTGCCAGCAGCTCCCGGGACAGGGGGTCGAATGAGCAGTTCTTC.

The CDR3 here is CAWSGAAGEKLFF. The CDR3 coding sequence is TGTGCCTGGAGTGGCGCAGCGGGAGAAAAACTGTTTTTT. This chain links TRBV30 with TRBJ1-4; D uncertain. CDR1 and CDR2 from the germline V gene are GTSNPN and SVGIG (reference sequence). The CDR3 length is 13 residues. The V and J ends lost 1 base and 8 bases respectively, with 11 bases between them.

The gene calls are TRBV10-1 and TRBJ2-3; D is tentatively TRBD1 or TRBD2 (5 bases each). Between the trimmed V and J ends, which lost 4 bases and 1 base, there was a span of 9 bases. The CDR3 has 14 amino acids. From germline, CDR1 is WNHNN and CDR2 SYGVQD (reference sequence). In DNA form, the CDR3 reads TGCGCCAGCAGTGGCCGGGGCGGCACAGATACGCAGTATTTT. Protein sequence: CASSGRGGTDTQYF.

The chain uses TRBV30 and TRBJ2-7, with D unclear. This CDR3 is built from 14 residues. Trimming cost V 0 bases and J 0 bases, with 9 bases left between them. Germline V CDR1 and CDR2: GTSNPN, SVGIG (reference sequence). The CDR3 sequence: CAWSVRPGSYEQYF. The DNA for the CDR3 is TGTGCCTGGAGTGTAAGGCCAGGCTCCTACGAGCAGTACTTC.

The chain is built from TRBV18 and TRBJ2-7; D unclear. The CDR3 consists of 13 residues. V dropped 3 bases and J dropped 6 bases, with 12 bases sitting between them. The germline V gene encodes CDR1 KGHSH and CDR2 LQKENI. CDR3 amino acids: CASSPGAIVEQYF. CDR3 in DNA: TGTGCCAGCTCACCGGGCGCGATCGTCGAGCAGTACTTC.

The table lists this clone with a few counts. V and J are TRBV27 and TRBJ1-2; 9 bases align to TRBD1. Germline CDR1 MNHEY, CDR2 SMNVEV (reference sequence). CDR3 length: 15 residues. V lost 4 bases to trimming and J lost 8 bases; unmatched junction nucleotides: 11. CDR3 sequence (DNA): TGTGCCAGCAGTTCCTTGGGACAGGGAACTTGGGGCTACACCTTC. Amino acids: CASSSLGQGTWGYTF.

V gene TRBV27 combines with J gene TRBJ1-2; unclear D gene. The CDR3 sequence is 15 residues long. V lost 3 bases to trimming and J lost 1 base, with 12 bases between them. Looked up from germline, CDR1 is MNHEY and CDR2 is SMNVEV (reference sequence). In nucleotides, the CDR3 is TGTGCCAGCAGTTTGACCCTGGGCGATAACTATGGCTACACCTTC. Translating gives CASSLTLGDNYGYTF.

This clone was recorded a few times. Germline and junction disagree at one end, which may indicate a read error. This chain joins TRBV6-5 and TRBJ1-2; weak D call: TRBD1 (5 bases). CDR1 MNHEY and CDR2 SVGAGI come from the germline V gene. The CDR3 totals 14 residues. The CDR3 nucleotides read TGTGCCATCAGTCCGGGGGGAGCTAACTATGGCTACACCTTC. This encodes CAISPGGANYGYTF.

This chain joins TRBV2 and TRBJ1-2, with 9 bases identical to TRBD1. Looked up from germline, CDR1 is SNHLY and CDR2 is FYNNEI. The CDR3 covers 15 residues. The junction had 9 bases not matched to a gene; V was cut back by 6 bases and J by 4 bases. In DNA, the CDR3 is TGTGCCAGCAGAACACAGGGGGCGCTTTTCTATGGCTACACCTTC. Translated: CASRTQGALFYGYTF.

The chain recombines TRBV20-1 with TRBJ2-1, with D uncertain. CDR3 size: 10 residues. V lost 8 bases and J 8 bases, leaving 10 bases between the germline ends. CDR1 is DFQATT and CDR2 is SNEGSKA in the germline V gene (reference sequence). Here the CDR3 DNA reads TGCAGTCCAACTGGGCATGAGCAGTTCTTC. As protein: CSPTGHEQFF.

CDR3 loop: CASSAGGGTQYF. The CDR3 bases are TGTGCCAGCAGCGCGGGCGGGGGCACCCAGTACTTC. The V gene is TRBV5-6, the J gene TRBJ2-5, with a tentative D call TRBD2 (7 bases). This CDR3 is built from 12 residues. Germline V gives CDR1 SGHDT, CDR2 YYEEEE. Trimming removed 4 bases from V and 8 bases from J, with 12 bases in between.

This clone was detected many times. The gene calls are TRBV30 and TRBJ2-7, with D possibly matching TRBD2 (6 bases). The CDR3 contains 15 residues. In germline, CDR1 is GTSNPN, CDR2 SVGIG (reference sequence). Between the trimmed V and J ends, which lost 2 bases and 2 bases, there was a span of 16 bases. CDR3 nucleotide sequence: TGTGCCTGGAGTCCACCGGGGGTTCCCCCCTACGAGCAGTACTTC. It translates to CAWSPPGVPPYEQYF.